The entry below gives a single TCR beta chain sequence along with its context. What it binds is not known. Sample time point: week 3, after first cycle of checkpoint inhibitor. Response was assessed by RECIST 1.1 at 12 weeks, except a couple of rapid progressors. The data derive from a study of blood T cell dynamics during melanoma immunotherapy. Turning to the study itself: Patients with metastatic melanoma got pembrolizumab or nivolumab-ipilimumab as first-line care. Study results and limitations: PBMC repertoires of eventual disease-control patients split at W3 into clonality or diversity gains.

Every bulk PBMC sample received the same 350 ng of DNA. Sequencing was performed with immunoSEQ multiplex PCR; in TCRdb, only in-frame clones are kept and a portion is missing. Seen here are about 8,600 clones, approximately 90% observed once, and the top ten hold over 5.5%. Specimen: blood, collected from a patient treated with checkpoint blockade. The receptor was isolated from a human donor with melanoma.

For the CDR3, the DNA is TGTGCCATCAGTGAGGGCGTCCCCGGATCGAAATCCTACAATGAGCAGTTCTTC. As protein: CAISEGVPGSKSYNEQFF. The chain links TRBV10-3 to TRBJ2-1; D is unresolved. The length of the CDR3 is 18 residues. Germline assignment: CDR1 ENHRY and CDR2 SYGVKD. V lost 2 bases, J lost 1 base, and 18 bases lay in between.